The sequence of this T cell receptor (beta chain) was determined in a study of blood T cell repertoires in COVID-19 (TCRdb year 2020). In terms of the full investigation: The collaborator samples originated in the United States, Italy and Spain and spanned the acute and convalescent phases of COVID-19. Nearly every sample came with metadata listing a de-identified subject ID, COVID-19 status, age in years and sex. Deeply sampled blood TCRbeta repertoires from subjects exposed to, actively infected with, or recovered from COVID-19 were included in the dataset. The material from the prospective study consisted of cDNA or gDNA derived from T cells, B-cell-depleted T cells, or PBMCs. Where HLA class I and class II types were available, the types were taken from metadata supplied by the sample provider, not from assay-based typing. Samples were obtained from the ongoing ImmuneRACE study (first 160 participants) and from 950 to 1,500 subjects provided by 6 global collaborators. The repertoires were released in a freely available public database intended as a resource for research on the immune response to SARS-CoV-2. The paper's findings and limits, for the study overall: The quantity of clinical and demographic metadata differed by source and by participant and was supplied without curation.

This clone was seen just once. Its antigen specificity is not known. Nothing much larger sits one base from this clone, and base qualities are not available. TCRbeta CDR3 regions were amplified from genomic DNA using the immunoSEQ Assay, a bias-controlled multiplex PCR. On the study's bioinformatics: Within the assay, amplification of reference gene primers was used to estimate how many nucleated cells each sample contained. To quantify the absolute abundance of each unique TCRbeta CDR3 rearrangement, sequence reads were collapsed and filtered. For each sample, productive Simpson clonality was calculated as the square root of Simpson's diversity index over productive rearrangements. TCRdb stores this immuneACCESS table with in-frame sequences only. Part of the clones is absent; in the studies checked, under half of the shortfall reflects unresolved V genes, and no reason is known for the rest. For V, J and clone size, that table is used; D and trimming come from the DNA. The sample data list 470,000 or so clones, and around 85% of these were observed just once. Clones ranked in the top ten supply more than 3% of the sample.

Here V drops 5 bases and J drops 4 bases, and the junction holds 11 bases not matched to any gene. The germline V gene gives CDR1 as SGHNT and CDR2 as YENEEA. The CDR3 has 17 amino acids, counting the end cysteine and phenylalanine. Solely the CDR3 DNA is kept, with 51 bases framed from the first base. Collaborating institutions collected whole blood in K2EDTA tubes following their own protocols. For TCRbeta analysis, collaborators shipped samples in one of three forms: frozen whole blood, isolated PBMCs, or DNA extracted from either of those sample types. The specimen was peripheral blood. Recombination joined TRBV11-3 with TRBJ2-3, and TRBD2 matches 11 of the central bases. This receptor was identified in a human donor in a cohort sampled during active COVID-19. The DNA reads TGTGCCAGCAGCCCGGGAGGGGGACTAGCGGCCGCAGATACGCAGTATTTT. Protein translation: CASSPGGGLAAADTQYF.